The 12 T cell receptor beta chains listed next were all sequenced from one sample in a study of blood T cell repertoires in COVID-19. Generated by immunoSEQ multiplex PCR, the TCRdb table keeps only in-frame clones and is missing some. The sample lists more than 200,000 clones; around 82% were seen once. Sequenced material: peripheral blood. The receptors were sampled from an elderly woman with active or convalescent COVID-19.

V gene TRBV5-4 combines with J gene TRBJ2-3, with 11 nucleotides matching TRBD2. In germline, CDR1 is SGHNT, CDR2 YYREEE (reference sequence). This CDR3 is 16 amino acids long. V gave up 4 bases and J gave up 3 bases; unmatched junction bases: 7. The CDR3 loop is CASSGGSGRETDTQYF. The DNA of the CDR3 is TGTGCCAGCAGCGGGGGTAGCGGGAGGGAAACAGATACGCAGTATTTT.

This CDR3 is CASSPRLGSGELFF. The CDR3 DNA reads as TGTGCCAGCAGCCCGAGACTAGGCTCCGGGGAGCTGTTTTTT. V is TRBV9 and J is TRBJ2-2, with D tentatively TRBD2 (6 bases). V dropped 4 bases and J dropped 6 bases, with 13 bases sitting between them. CDR1 and CDR2 from the germline V gene are SGDLS and YYNGEE. The length of the CDR3 is 14 residues.

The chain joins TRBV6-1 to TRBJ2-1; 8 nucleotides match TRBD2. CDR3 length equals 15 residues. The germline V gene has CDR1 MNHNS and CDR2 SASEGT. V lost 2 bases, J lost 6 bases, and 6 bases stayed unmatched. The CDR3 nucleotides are TGTGCCAGCAGTGAATTTACTAGCGGCCCCAATGAGCAGTTCTTC. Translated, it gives CASSEFTSGPNEQFF.

The CDR3 here is CASNTGTNTYEQYF. The CDR3 DNA reads TGTGCCAGCAATACCGGGACTAACACCTACGAGCAGTACTTC. The chain is built from TRBV6-5 and TRBJ2-7; 7 bases are shared with TRBD2. V trimming: 7 bases; J trimming: 2 bases; junction bases outside the gene matches: 8. The CDR3 length is 14 residues. Germline values: CDR1 MNHEY, CDR2 SVGAGI.

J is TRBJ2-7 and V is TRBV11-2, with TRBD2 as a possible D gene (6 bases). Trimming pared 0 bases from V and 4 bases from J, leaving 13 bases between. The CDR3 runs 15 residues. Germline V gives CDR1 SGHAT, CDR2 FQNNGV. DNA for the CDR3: TGTGCCAGCAGCTTAGATGCCGGGGGAAAATACGAGCAGTACTTC. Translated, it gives CASSLDAGGKYEQYF. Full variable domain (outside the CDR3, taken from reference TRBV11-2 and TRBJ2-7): EAGVAQSPRYKIIEKRQSVAFWCNPISGHATLYWYQQILGQGPKLLIQFQNNGVVDDSQLPKDRFSAERLKGVDSTLKIQPAKLEDSAVYLCASSLDAGGKYEQYFGPGTRLTVT.

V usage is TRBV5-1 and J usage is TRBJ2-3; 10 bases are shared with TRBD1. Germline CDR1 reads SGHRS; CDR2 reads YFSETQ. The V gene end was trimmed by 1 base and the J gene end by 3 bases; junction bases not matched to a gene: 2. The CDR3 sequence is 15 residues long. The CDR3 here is CASSLSGQGTDTQYF. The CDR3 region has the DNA TGCGCCAGCAGCTTGTCGGGACAGGGGACAGATACGCAGTATTTT.

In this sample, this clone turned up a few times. The CDR3 DNA reads TGTGCCAGCAGCTCAATTGGGGGACAGGGGAGGGCTGAAGCTTTCTTT. Translating it yields CASSSIGGQGRAEAFF. V usage is TRBV28 and J usage is TRBJ1-1; 10 nucleotides align to TRBD1. CDR1 and CDR2 (germline): MDHEN, SYDVKM. This CDR3 is 16 amino acids long. V dropped 6 bases and J dropped 6; count of bases not matched to a gene: 13.

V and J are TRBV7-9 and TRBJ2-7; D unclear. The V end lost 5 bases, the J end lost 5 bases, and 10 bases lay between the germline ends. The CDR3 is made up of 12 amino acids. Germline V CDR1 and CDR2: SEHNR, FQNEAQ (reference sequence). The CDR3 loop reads CASSRESDEQYF. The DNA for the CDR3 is TGTGCCAGCAGCCGAGAGAGTGACGAGCAGTACTTC.

CDR3 protein: CSARHRSDTEAFF. In DNA form, the CDR3 reads TGCAGCGCACGACACCGATCGGACACTGAAGCTTTCTTT. The V gene is TRBV29-1, the J gene TRBJ1-1, with D uncertain. Trimming took off 7 bases at V and 3 bases at J, with 15 bases between the two ends. Germline V gene data show CDR1 as SQVTM and CDR2 as ANQGSEA. The CDR3 totals 13 residues. The complete variable domain, with remaining parts taken from reference TRBV29-1 and TRBJ1-1, reads SAVISQKPSRDICQRGTSLTIQCQVDSQVTMMFWYRQQPGQSLTLIATANQGSEATYESGFVIDKFPISRPNLTFSTLTVSNMSPEDSSIYLCSARHRSDTEAFFGQGTRLTVV.

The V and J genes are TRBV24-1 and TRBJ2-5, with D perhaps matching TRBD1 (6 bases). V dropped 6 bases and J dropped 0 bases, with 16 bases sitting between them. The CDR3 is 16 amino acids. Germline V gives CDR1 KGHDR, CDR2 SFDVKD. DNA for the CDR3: TGTGCCACCAGTCCAAGGGGGACGGGTAACCAAGAGACCCAGTACTTC. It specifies CATSPRGTGNQETQYF.

The CDR3 spells CASSADRIQETQYF. CDR3 DNA: TGTGCCAGCAGCGCCGACAGGATCCAAGAGACCCAGTACTTC. This sequence joins TRBV9 and TRBJ2-5, with a tentative D call TRBD1 (6 bases). The CDR3 covers 14 residues. Germline V gene lookup returns CDR1 SGDLS and CDR2 YYNGEE. Trimming pared 3 bases from V and 1 base from J, leaving 10 bases between. Supplemented by reference TRBV9 and TRBJ2-5, the full variable domain reads DSGVTQTPKHLITATGQRVTLRCSPRSGDLSVYWYQQSLDQGLQFLIQYYNGEERAKGNILERFSAQQFPDLHSELNLSSLELGDSALYFCASSADRIQETQYFGPGTRLLVL.

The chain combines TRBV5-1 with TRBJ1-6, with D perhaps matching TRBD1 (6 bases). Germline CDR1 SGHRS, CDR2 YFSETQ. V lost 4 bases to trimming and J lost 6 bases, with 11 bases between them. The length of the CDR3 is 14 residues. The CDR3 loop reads CASSQQGSNSPLHF. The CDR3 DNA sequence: TGCGCCAGCAGCCAACAGGGCAGTAATTCACCCCTCCACTTT.